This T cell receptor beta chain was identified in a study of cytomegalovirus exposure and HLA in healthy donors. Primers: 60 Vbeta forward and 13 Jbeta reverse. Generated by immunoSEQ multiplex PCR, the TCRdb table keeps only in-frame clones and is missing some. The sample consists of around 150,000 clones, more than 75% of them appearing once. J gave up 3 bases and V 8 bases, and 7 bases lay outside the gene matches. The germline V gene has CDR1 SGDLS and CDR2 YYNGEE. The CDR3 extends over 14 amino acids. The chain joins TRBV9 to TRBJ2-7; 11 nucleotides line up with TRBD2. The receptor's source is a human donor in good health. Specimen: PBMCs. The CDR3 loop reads CARLQGLADYEQYF. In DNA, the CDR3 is TGTGCCAGACTTCAGGGACTAGCGGACTACGAGCAGTACTTC.